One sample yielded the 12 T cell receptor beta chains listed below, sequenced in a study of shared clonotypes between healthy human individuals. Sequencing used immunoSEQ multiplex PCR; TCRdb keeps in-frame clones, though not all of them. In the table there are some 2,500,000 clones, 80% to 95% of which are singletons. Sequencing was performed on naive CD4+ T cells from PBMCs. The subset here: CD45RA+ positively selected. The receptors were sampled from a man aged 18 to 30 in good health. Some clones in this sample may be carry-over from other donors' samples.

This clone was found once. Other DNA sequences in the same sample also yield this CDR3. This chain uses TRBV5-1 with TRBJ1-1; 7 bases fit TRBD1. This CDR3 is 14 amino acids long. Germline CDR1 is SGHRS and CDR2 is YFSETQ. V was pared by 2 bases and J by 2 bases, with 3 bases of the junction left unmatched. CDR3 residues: CASSLDRANTEAFF. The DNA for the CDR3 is TGCGCCAGCAGCTTAGACAGGGCCAACACTGAAGCTTTCTTT.

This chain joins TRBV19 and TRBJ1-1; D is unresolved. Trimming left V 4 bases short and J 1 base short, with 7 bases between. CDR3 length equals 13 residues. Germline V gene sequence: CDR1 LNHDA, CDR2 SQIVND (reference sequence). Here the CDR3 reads CASSNIGNTEAFF. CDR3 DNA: TGTGCCAGTAGTAATATCGGGAACACTGAAGCTTTCTTT.

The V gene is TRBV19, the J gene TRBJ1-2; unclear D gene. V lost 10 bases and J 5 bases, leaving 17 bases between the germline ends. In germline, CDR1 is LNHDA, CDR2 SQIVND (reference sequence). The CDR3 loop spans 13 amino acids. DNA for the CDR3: TGTGCCACCGGCTCCGGGCCTCCATATGGCTACACCTTC. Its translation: CATGSGPPYGYTF. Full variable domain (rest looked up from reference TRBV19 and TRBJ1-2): DGGITQSPKYLFRKEGQNVTLSCEQNLNHDAMYWYRQDPGQGLRLIYYSQIVNDFQKGDIAEGYSVSREKKESFPLTVTSAQKNPTAFYLCATGSGPPYGYTFGSGTRLTVV.

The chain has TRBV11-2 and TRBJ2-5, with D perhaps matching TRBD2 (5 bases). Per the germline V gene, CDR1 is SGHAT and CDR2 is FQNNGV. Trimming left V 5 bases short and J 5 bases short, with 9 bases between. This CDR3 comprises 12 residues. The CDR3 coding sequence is TGTGCCAGCAGCAAAAGGAGGGAGACCCAGTACTTC. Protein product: CASSKRRETQYF.

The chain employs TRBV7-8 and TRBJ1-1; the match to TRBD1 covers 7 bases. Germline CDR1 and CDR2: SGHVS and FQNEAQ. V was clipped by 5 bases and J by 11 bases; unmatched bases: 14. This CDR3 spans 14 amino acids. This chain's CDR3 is CASSPADRQGGAFF. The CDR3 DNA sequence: TGTGCCAGCAGCCCAGCAGATCGACAGGGTGGCGCTTTCTTT.

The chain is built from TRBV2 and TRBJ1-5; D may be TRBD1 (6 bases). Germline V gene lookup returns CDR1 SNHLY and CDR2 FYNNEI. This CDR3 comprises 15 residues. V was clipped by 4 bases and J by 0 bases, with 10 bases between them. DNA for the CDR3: TGTGCCAGCAGTGCAGGGGATTATAGCAATCAGCCCCAGCATTTT. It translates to CASSAGDYSNQPQHF.

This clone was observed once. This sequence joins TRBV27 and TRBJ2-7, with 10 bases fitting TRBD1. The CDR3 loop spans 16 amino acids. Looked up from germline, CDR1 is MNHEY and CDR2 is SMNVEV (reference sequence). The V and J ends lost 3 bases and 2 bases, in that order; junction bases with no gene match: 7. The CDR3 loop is CASSFRWDRGPYEQYF. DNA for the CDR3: TGTGCCAGCAGTTTTCGGTGGGACAGGGGTCCCTACGAGCAGTACTTC.

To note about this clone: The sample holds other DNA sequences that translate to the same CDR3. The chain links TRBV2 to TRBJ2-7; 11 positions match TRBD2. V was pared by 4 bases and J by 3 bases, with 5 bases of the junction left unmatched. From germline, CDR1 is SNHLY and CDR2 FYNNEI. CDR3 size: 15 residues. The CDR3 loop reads CASSGLAGGSYEQYF. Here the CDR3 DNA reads TGTGCCAGCAGTGGTCTAGCGGGAGGTAGCTACGAGCAGTACTTC.

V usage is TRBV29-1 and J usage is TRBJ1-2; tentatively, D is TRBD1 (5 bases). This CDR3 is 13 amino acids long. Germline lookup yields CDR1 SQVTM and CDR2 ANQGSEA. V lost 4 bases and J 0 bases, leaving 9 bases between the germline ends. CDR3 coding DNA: TGCAGCGTTGGGGGGGGAGCTAACTATGGCTACACCTTC. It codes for CSVGGGANYGYTF.

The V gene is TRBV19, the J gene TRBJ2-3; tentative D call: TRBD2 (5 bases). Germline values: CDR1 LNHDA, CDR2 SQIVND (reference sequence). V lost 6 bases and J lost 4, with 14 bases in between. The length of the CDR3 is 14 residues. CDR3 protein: CASSILAYPDTQYF. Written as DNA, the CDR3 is TGTGCCAGTAGCATTCTAGCCTACCCAGATACGCAGTATTTT.

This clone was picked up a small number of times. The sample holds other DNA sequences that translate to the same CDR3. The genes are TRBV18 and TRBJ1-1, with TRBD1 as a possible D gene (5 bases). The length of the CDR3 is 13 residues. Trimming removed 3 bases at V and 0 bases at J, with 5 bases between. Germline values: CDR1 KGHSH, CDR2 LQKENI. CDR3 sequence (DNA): TGTGCCAGCTCACCGGGACTGAACACTGAAGCTTTCTTT. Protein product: CASSPGLNTEAFF.

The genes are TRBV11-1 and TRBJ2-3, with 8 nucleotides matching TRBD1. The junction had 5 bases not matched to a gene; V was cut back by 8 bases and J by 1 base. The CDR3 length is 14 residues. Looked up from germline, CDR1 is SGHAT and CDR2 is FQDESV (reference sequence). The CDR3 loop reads CASGRGLGTDTQYF. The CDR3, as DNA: TGTGCCAGCGGCAGGGGGCTCGGCACAGATACGCAGTATTTT.